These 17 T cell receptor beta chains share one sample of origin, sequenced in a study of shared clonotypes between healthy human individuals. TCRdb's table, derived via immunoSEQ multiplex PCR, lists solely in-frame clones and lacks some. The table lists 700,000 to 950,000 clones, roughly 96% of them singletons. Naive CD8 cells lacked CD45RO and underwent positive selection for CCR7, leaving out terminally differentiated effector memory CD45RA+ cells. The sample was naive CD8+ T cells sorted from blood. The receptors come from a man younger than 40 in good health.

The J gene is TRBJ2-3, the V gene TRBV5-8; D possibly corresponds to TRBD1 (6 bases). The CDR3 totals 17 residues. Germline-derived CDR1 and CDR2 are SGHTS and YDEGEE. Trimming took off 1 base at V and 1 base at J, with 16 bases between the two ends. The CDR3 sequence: CASSLSLVNRGTDTQYF. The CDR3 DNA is TGTGCCAGCAGCTTGAGTCTAGTGAACAGGGGCACAGATACGCAGTATTTT.

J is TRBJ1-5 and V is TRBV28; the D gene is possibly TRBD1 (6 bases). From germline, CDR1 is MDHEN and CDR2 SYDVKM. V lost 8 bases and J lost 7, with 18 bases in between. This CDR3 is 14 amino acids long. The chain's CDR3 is CASRKGVYRQPQHF. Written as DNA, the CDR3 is TGTGCCAGCCGGAAGGGGGTGTACCGCCAGCCCCAGCATTTT.

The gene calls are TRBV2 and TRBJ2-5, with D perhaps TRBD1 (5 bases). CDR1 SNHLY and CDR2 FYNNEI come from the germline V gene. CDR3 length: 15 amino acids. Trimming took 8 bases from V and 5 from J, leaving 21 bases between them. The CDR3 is CASSPSSRGGETQYF. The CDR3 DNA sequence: TGTGCCAGCTCCCCATCTAGTAGGGGTGGCGAGACCCAGTACTTC.

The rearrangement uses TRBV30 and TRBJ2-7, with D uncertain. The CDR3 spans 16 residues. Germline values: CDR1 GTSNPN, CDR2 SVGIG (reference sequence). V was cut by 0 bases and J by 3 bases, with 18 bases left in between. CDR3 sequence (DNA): TGTGCCTGGAGTGTACCCTCGGGCCTTTTAGTCTACGAGCAGTACTTC. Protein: CAWSVPSGLLVYEQYF.

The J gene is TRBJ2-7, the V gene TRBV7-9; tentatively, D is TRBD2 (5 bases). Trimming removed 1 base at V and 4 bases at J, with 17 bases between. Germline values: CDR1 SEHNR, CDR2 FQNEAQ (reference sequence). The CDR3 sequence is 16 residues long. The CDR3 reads CASSLVDREGRYEQYF. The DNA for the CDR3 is TGTGCCAGCAGCTTAGTTGACCGGGAAGGACGGTACGAGCAGTACTTC.

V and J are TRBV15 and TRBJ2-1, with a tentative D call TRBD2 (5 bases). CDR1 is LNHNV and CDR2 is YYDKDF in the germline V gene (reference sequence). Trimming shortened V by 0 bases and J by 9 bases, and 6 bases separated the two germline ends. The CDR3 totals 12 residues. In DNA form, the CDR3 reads TGTGCCACCAGCAGAGAGGGGAGTGAGCAGTTCTTC. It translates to CATSREGSEQFF.

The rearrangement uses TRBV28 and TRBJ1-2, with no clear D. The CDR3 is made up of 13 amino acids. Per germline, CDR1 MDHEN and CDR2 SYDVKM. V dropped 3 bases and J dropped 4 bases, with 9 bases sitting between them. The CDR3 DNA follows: TGTGCCAGCAGTTTTCTGGCAGCCTATGGCTACACCTTC. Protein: CASSFLAAYGYTF.

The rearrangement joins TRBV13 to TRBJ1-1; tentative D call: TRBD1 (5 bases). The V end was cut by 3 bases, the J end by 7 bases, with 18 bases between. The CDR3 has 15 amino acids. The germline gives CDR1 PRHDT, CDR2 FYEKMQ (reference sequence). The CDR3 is CASSLGGGIVGEAFF. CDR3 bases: TGTGCCAGCAGCTTGGGCGGGGGGATAGTGGGTGAAGCTTTCTTT.

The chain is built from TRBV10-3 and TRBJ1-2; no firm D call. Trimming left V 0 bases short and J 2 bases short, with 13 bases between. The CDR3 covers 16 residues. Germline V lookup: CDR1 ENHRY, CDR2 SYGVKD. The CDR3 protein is CAISESPSTVNYGYTF. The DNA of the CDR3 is TGTGCCATCAGTGAGTCCCCATCGACGGTGAACTATGGCTACACCTTC.

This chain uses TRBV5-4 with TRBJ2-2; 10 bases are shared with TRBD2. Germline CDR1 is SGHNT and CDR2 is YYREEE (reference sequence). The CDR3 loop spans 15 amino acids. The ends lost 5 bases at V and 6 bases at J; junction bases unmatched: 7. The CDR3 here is CASRPGLASAGELFF. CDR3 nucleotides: TGTGCCAGCAGACCGGGACTAGCGTCGGCCGGGGAGCTGTTTTTT.

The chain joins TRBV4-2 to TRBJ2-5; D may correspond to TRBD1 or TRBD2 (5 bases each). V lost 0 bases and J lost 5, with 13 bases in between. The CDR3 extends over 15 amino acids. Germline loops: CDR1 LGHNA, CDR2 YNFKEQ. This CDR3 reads CASSQDLGTWETQYF. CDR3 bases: TGTGCCAGCAGCCAAGATCTGGGGACGTGGGAGACCCAGTACTTC.

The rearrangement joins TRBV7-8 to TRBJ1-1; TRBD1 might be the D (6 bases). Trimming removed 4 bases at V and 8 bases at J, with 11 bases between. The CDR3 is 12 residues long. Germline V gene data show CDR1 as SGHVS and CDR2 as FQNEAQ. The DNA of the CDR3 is TGTGCCAGCAGCTACGGACAGTTCGAAGCTTTCTTT. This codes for CASSYGQFEAFF. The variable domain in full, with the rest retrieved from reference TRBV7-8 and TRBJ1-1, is GAGVSQSPRYKVAKRGQDVALRCDPISGHVSLFWYQQALGQGPEFLTYFQNEAQLDKSGLPSDRFFAERPEGSVSTLKIQRTQQEDSAVYLCASSYGQFEAFFGQGTRLTVV.

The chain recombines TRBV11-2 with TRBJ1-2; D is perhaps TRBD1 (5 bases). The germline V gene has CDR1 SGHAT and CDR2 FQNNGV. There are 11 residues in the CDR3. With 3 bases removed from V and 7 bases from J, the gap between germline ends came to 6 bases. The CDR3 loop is CASSLDIGYTF. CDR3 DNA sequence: TGTGCCAGCAGCTTGGACATTGGCTACACCTTC. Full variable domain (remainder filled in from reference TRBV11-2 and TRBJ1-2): EAGVAQSPRYKIIEKRQSVAFWCNPISGHATLYWYQQILGQGPKLLIQFQNNGVVDDSQLPKDRFSAERLKGVDSTLKIQPAKLEDSAVYLCASSLDIGYTFGSGTRLTVV.

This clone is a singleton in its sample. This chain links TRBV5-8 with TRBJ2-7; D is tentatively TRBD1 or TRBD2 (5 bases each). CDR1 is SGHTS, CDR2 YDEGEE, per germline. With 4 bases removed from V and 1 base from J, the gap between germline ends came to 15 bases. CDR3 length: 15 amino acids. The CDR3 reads CASSTRDGVSYEQYF. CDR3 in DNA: TGTGCCAGCAGCACCCGGGACGGCGTATCCTACGAGCAGTACTTC.

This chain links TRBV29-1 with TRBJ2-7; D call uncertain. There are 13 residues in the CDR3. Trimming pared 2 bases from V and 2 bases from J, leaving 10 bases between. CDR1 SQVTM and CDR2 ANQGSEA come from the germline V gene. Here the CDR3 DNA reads TGCAGCGTTGAAATAGGATATACCTACGAGCAGTACTTC. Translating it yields CSVEIGYTYEQYF.

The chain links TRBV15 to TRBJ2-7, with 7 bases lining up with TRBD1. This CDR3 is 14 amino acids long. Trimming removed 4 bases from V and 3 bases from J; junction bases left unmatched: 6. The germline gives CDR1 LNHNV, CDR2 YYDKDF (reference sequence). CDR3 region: CATSKTGNSYEQYF. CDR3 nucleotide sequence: TGTGCCACCAGCAAGACAGGGAATAGCTACGAGCAGTACTTC.

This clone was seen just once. Here the CDR3 DNA reads TGTGCCAGCATGGCTAGCGGCTCCTACGAGCAGTACTTC. This gives the protein CASMASGSYEQYF. The V and J genes are TRBV6-5 and TRBJ2-7; 7 bases map to TRBD2. The CDR3 loop spans 13 amino acids. The germline gives CDR1 MNHEY, CDR2 SVGAGI. Unmatched junction bases numbered 3, after V lost 7 bases and J lost 0 bases.